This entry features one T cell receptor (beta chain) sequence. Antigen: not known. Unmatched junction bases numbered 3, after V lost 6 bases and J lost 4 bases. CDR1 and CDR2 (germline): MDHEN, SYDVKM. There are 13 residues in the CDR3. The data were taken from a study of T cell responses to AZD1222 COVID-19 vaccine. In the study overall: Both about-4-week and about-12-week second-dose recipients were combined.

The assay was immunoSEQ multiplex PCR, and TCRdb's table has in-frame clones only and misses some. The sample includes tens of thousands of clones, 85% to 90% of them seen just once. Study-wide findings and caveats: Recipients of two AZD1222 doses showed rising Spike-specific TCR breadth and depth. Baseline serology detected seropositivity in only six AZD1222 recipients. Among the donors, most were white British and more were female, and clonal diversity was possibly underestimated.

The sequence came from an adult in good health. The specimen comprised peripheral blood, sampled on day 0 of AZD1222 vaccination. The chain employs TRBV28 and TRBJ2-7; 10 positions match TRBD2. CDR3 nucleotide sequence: TGTGCCAGCAGACCGGGACTAGCGTACGAGCAGTACTTC. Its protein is CASRPGLAYEQYF.